The following is a T cell receptor (beta chain) sequence with its context. This receptor's antigen is unknown. No much larger clone is present one base from it, and per-base qualities are unavailable. The data are from a study of cytomegalovirus exposure and HLA in healthy donors (dated by TCRdb to the late 2010s). With respect to the entire study: According to an earlier analysis of 587 of the donors, about 179 million T cells yielded roughly 110 million unique TCR beta sequences and approximately 300 Gb of sequence data. Roughly 300 gigabases of sequencing data and 70 million to 95 million unique TCR sequences made up an early release that covered approximately 620 HLA-typed donors. Both class I and class II loci were covered by HLA typing, at four-digit resolution. The T cell repertoires of 550 to 850 subjects were profiled by immunosequencing and related to cytomegalovirus serostatus. A handful of DR-DQ haplotypes were handled as single units for association and clustering because linkage in the cohort was strong. To decide whether each TCR beta V gene segment behaved as functional or pseudogenic, an earlier analysis of some 540 of the donors relied on high-throughput TCR beta sequencing. In a later genetic analysis, genome-wide SNP genotypes for about three fifths of the 666 donors were used, and that subset was treated as a discovery cohort. A later analysis re-analyzed previously published TCR beta repertoires from 660 or so donors and added high-resolution HLA genotyping to study TCR occurrence patterns. The later analysis used no new phenotypic data to find candidate immune exposures, relying instead on TCR beta sequences and their occurrence across donors. To predict cytomegalovirus infection status, the study brought together high-throughput TCR immunosequencing, statistical association of individual TCRs with disease status, and machine learning. On average, 235,054 unique TCR beta nucleotide sequences were sequenced per donor among 398 genotyped donors of the cohort, with 15% to 20% of those sequences being non-productive. In addition to the first cohort of 650 to 750 subjects, a separate validation cohort of 120 different subjects was used. The study was designed to test whether signatures of past pathogen exposure could be identified by cataloging public T cell receptors. Every discovery cohort repertoire had been produced on one sequencing platform. Of the roughly 410 genotyped donors, approximately 81% were placed in the genetic ancestry cluster associated with self-reported Caucasian donors. Alongside the repertoire data, information on donor age, sex, ethnicity and CMV serostatus was compiled. The number of donors typed differed by locus, with about 629-640 for A, B, C, DRB1 and DQB1, more than 500 for DQA1, about 610 for DPA1, and approximately 470 for DPB1.

In total, 500 to 700 healthy bone marrow donors made up the cohort. All cohort members were sampled while nominally healthy, although unrecorded immune exposures were likely present. The donor tested CMV seropositive and was one of the 289 seropositive cohort members. Every donor gave a peripheral blood sample, and the peripheral blood mononuclear cells from that sample were used for TCR beta sequencing. Genomic DNA extraction from the blood cell samples was performed with the Qiagen DNeasy Blood Extraction Kit. The germline V gene yields MNHNS for CDR1 and SASEGT for CDR2. V is clipped by 6 bases and J by 6 bases, and the sequence between their germline boundaries is 14 bases long. Taken from cysteine to phenylalanine, the CDR3 has 13 residues. Only CDR3 DNA is held: 39 bases, read in frame from base 1. The full study reports these points: The only immune exposure information available for the cohort was CMV serostatus. In both the original and validation cohorts, the classifier was reported to diagnose cytomegalovirus status with high specificity and sensitivity. Several of the top co-occurrence clusters appeared to be linked to parvovirus B19, influenza, CMV and Epstein-Barr virus, according to a later analysis. HLA typing was unavailable for some donors at each locus, so association tests used only the typed subset. When HLA alleles, especially DR and DQ, strongly co-occurred, attributing TCR associations to individual alleles was difficult. Most CMV-associated TCR beta chains appeared to be HLA-restricted in a later analysis, and the HLA associations seemed to be driven largely by CMV exposure. A group of highly shared sequence variants was considered likely to be a technical artifact of the sequencing pipeline. According to the authors, the approach could potentially be generalized to other disease states and immunological phenotypes. The earlier analysis of fewer than 750 of the donors excluded seventeen rarely observed V segments, including chromosome 9 orphons, because counts were too low. Three of the identified cytomegalovirus-associated TCR beta chains were confirmed in vitro to be specific for cytomegalovirus antigens. Most TCR sequences were observed very rarely across donors, whereas some public TCRs were present in many individuals. Some IMGT-functional V segments, including TRBV6-2 and TRBV6-3, could not be distinguished by the 87-base-pair reads and were therefore excluded. According to a later genetic analysis, donors in an Asian-associated ancestry cluster had fewer N-insertions in productive TCRs than the approximately 710-donor mean. Correlated functional status among segregating V segments might reflect linkage disequilibrium, but an unknown experimental factor could not be ruled out. In an earlier analysis of around 600 of the donors, most TCR beta V segments appeared in productive rearrangements about 87% or about 30% of the time, broadly matching IMGT annotations. A further reported finding was that TCR beta sequences accurately predicted the HLA-A and HLA-B alleles for most subjects in the first cohort. Sequencing depth was assumed to be roughly uniform across donors in the presence/absence analyses, though that assumption may not hold. In a later analysis, TCR association rates were found to vary across HLA loci, with the most associated TCRs seen for DRB1 alleles and the fewest for HLA-C alleles. An association between a missense DCLRE1C variant and V-gene and J-gene trimming of TCR beta chains was found in a later genetic analysis and replicated in an independent cohort. In a later analysis, HLA-associated TCR beta chains were found to be more clonally expanded and to have lower generation probabilities than equally common non-associated chains. Specific HLA alleles were associated with 15,000 to 20,000 TCR beta sequences at a false discovery rate of 0.05 in a later analysis. In the study, approximately 160 TCR beta chains were listed as associated with cytomegalovirus. In this cohort, only TCR beta chains were sequenced, and detectable features were limited by the absence of alpha or paired-chain data.

Receptor libraries were prepared by the immunoSEQ multiplex PCR assay. A mixture of 60 forward primers for TCR Vbeta segments and 13 reverse primers for TCR Jbeta segments was used in the multiplex PCR. A multiplex PCR assay on genomic DNA amplified the CDR3 region of rearranged TCR beta genes. The Illumina HiSeq System was used to sequence the amplified TCR beta libraries as 87-base-pair reads. Under the source paper's analysis protocol: Across the 670 or so repertoires, a later analysis counted approximately 83 million unique TCR beta chains, some 11 million of which were shared by at least two donors. Raw reads were error-corrected and collapsed into unique sequences by a nearest-neighbor algorithm in which closely related sequences were merged to remove PCR and sequencing errors. To assign V, D and J gene segments, CDR3 sequences were aligned to IMGT reference sequences. For a sequence to be retained, at least a six-nucleotide match to both a V gene segment and a J gene segment was required. Rearrangements were classified as productive when the CDR3 lacked stop codons and remained in frame with V and J, and all other rearrangements were classified as non-productive. CDR3 was defined according to IMGT convention as the region running from the second conserved V-encoded cysteine to the conserved J-encoded phenylalanine. The earlier analysis of around 640 of the donors excluded sequences that lacked an unambiguous match to a single V gene segment. An earlier analysis of almost 600 of the donors classified V segments as functional when productive rearrangements were above 56.7% and as segregating when the standard deviation between donors was above 5%. To diagnose cytomegalovirus status from the catalog of TCR beta chain sequences, a statistical classification framework was built. V and J gene assignment, in a later analysis, came from comparing TCR nucleotide sequences with IMGT/GENE-DB human TR gene sequences. In a later analysis, CDR3 sequences and most-parsimonious VDJ recombination scenarios were assigned using the TCRdist pipeline. In a later analysis, each TCR beta chain was defined by its CDR3 amino acid sequence together with its V-gene family, and reads lacking a unique V-gene family were excluded. As a way to deal with suspected cross-contamination and a sequencing artifact, a later analysis dropped 450 to 700 nucleotide sequences that were highly shared and had low generation probability. A later analysis calculated a clonal expansion index for each public chain from normalized within-repertoire ranks of inferred template counts. Generation probabilities in a later analysis came from a VDJ recombination model fitted to out-of-frame rearrangements, and those results were checked against IGoR. A later analysis scored TCR-TCR, TCR-HLA and TCR-CMV co-occurrence with hypergeometric tests, applying a repertoire-size bias correction to TCR pairs. A later analysis estimated false discovery rates by permuting HLA or CMV assignments 20 times. In a later analysis, co-occurring TCRs were grouped using DBSCAN, and TCRdist sequence similarity was added for clustering within HLA-allele-positive subsets. Repertoires with fewer than 30,000 or more than 120,000 public chains, plus five repertoires with anomalous nucleotide sharing, were excluded from co-occurrence clustering. The table was pulled from immuneACCESS by TCRdb, which kept in-frame rearrangements only. Such tables lose some clones; where checked, under half of the loss comes from unresolved V genes, and the rest has no known cause. V, J and clone size were drawn from that table, and D and trimming were deduced from the DNA. This sample lists approximately 200,000 clones; 65% to 75% were detected once. The biggest ten clones account for about 5% of the sample.

This sequence was found in a man aged 30-40 years in good health and CMV-seropositive. The rearrangement combines TRBV6-1 with TRBJ1-1, with a weak D call of TRBD1 (5 bases match). The material sequenced was PBMCs. The sequenced DNA: TGTGCCAGCAGGGGGCTTTTCGTTTCTGAAGCTTTCTTT. Its coded protein is CASRGLFVSEAFF.